A selection of T cell receptor beta chains follows, all from one sample in a study of cytomegalovirus exposure and HLA in healthy donors. TCRdb keeps only in-frame clones here, not all; method: immunoSEQ multiplex PCR. The profile shows approximately 150,000 clones, around two thirds of them singletons. The specimen was PBMCs. These receptors were taken from a man younger than 40 in good health and CMV-seropositive. The CDR3 runs from the conserved cysteine through the conserved F or W. The D gene is left open where the match is weak. Clone size is not always given. Where it is, it says once, few, many or a class for expanded clones.

D: NA
V: TRBV6-1
J: TRBJ2-5
size: NA
CDR3: CASSVSLGDETQYF
DNA: TGTGCCAGCAGCGTTTCCCTGGGCGACGAGACCCAGTACTTC

D: NA
V: TRBV2
J: TRBJ2-7
size: few
CDR3: CASSDGYEQYF
DNA: TGTGCCAGCAGTGACGGGTACGAGCAGTACTTC

D: TRBD1
V: TRBV9
J: TRBJ2-1
size: NA
CDR3: CASSDKIGQGVGEQFF
DNA: TGTGCCAGCAGCGATAAAATCGGACAGGGAGTGGGAGAGCAGTTCTTC

D: NA
V: TRBV6-6
J: TRBJ2-7
size: NA
CDR3: CASSDVVGEQYF
DNA: TGTGCCAGCAGTGATGTTGTCGGCGAGCAGTACTTC

D: TRBD1
V: TRBV27
J: TRBJ2-3
size: once
CDR3: CASSPRQGADTQYF
DNA: TGTGCCAGCAGTCCTCGACAGGGGGCAGATACGCAGTATTTT

D: NA
V: TRBV7-9
J: TRBJ1-2
size: NA
CDR3: CSSSLSAGYGYTF
DNA: TGTTCCAGCAGCCTAAGTGCGGGCTATGGCTACACCTTC

D: TRBD2
V: TRBV5-1
J: TRBJ2-7
size: NA
CDR3: CASSLGPGLASNEQYF
DNA: TGCGCCAGCAGCTTGGGGCCGGGACTAGCGTCTAACGAGCAGTACTTC

D: NA
V: TRBV6-1
J: TRBJ2-2
size: NA
CDR3: CASSEGPSSMITGELFF
DNA: TGTGCCAGCAGTGAAGGCCCTAGTTCGATGATTACCGGGGAGCTGTTTTTT

D: TRBD2
V: TRBV5-8
J: TRBJ2-1
size: once
CDR3: CASSFLGTSGSVRQFF
DNA: TGTGCCAGCAGCTTTCTAGGGACTAGCGGGAGTGTACGGCAGTTCTTC

D: NA
V: TRBV2
J: TRBJ2-7
size: few
CDR3: CASSPLYEQYF
DNA: TGTGCCAGCAGTCCTCTCTACGAGCAGTACTTC

D: TRBD2
V: TRBV6-4
J: TRBJ2-2
size: NA
CDR3: CASSDSQRDNTGELFF
DNA: TGTGCCAGCAGTGATTCCCAGCGGGATAACACCGGGGAGCTGTTTTTT